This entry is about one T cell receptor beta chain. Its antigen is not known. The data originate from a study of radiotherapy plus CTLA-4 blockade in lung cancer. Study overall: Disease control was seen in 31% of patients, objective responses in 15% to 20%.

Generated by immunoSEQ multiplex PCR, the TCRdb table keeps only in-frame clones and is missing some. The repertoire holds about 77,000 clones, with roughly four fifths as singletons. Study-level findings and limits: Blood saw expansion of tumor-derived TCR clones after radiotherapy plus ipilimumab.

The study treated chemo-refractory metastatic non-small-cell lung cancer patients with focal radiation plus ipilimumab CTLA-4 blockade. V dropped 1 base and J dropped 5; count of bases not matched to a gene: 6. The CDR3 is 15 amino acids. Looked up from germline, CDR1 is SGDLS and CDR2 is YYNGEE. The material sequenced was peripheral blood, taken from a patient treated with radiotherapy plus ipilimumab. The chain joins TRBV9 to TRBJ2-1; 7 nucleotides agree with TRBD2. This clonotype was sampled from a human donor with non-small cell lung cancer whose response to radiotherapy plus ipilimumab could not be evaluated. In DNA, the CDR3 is TGTGCCAGCAGCGTATCTGGCGGGAGAGACAATGAGCAGTTCTTC. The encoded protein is CASSVSGGRDNEQFF.